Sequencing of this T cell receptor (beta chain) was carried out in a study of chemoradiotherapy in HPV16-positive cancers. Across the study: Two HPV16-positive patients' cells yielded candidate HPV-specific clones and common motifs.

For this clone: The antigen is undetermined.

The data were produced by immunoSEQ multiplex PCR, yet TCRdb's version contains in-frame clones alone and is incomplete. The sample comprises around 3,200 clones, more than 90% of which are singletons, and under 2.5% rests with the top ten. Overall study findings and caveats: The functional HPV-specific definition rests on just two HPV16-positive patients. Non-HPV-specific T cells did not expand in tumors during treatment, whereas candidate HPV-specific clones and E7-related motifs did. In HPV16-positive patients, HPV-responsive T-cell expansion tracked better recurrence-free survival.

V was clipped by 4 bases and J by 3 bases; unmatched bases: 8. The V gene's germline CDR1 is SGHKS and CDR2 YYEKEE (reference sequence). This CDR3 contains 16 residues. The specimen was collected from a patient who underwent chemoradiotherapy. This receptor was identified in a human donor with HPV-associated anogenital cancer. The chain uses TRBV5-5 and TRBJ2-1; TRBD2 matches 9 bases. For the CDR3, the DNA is TGTGCCAGCAGCCTCAGACTAGCGGCAAACTACAATGAGCAGTTCTTC. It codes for CASSLRLAANYNEQFF.